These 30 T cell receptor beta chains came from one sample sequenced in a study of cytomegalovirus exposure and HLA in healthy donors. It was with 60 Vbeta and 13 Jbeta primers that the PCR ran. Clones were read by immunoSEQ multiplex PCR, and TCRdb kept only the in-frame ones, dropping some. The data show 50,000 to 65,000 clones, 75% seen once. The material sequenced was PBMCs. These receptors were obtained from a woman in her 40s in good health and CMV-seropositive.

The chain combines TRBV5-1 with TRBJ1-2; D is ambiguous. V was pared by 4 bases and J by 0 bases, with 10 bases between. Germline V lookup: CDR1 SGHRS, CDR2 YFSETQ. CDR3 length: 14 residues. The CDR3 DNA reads TGCGCCAGCAGCCTTACAGTTTCTAACTATGGCTACACCTTC. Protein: CASSLTVSNYGYTF.

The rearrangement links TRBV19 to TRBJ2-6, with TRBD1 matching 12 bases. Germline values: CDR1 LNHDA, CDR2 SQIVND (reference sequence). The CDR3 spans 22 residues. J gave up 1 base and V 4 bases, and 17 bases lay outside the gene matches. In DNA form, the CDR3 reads TGTGCCAGTAGTAGCTTAAGGACCGGACCGGGACAGGGGGCTTCTGGGGCCAACGTCCTGACTTTC. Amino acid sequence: CASSSLRTGPGQGASGANVLTF.

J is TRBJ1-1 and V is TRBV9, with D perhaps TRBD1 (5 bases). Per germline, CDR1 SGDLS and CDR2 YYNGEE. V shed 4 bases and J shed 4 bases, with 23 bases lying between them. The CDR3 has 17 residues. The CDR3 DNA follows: TGTGCCAGCAGCCCCATCCCCGGAGGGGTATTGAGCACTGAAGCTTTCTTT. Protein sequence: CASSPIPGGVLSTEAFF.

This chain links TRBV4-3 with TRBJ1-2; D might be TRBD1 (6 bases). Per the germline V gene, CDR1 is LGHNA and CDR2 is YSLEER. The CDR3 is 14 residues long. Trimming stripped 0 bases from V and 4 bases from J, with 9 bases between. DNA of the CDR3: TGCGCCAGCAGCCAAGACAGGGGCCTCTATGGCTACACCTTC. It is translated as CASSQDRGLYGYTF.

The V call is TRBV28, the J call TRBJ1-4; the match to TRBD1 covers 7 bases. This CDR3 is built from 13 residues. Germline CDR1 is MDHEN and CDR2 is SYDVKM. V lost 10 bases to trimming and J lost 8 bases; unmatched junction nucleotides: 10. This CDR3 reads CATWDSQGEKLFF. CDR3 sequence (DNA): TGTGCCACCTGGGACAGTCAGGGGGAAAAACTGTTTTTT.

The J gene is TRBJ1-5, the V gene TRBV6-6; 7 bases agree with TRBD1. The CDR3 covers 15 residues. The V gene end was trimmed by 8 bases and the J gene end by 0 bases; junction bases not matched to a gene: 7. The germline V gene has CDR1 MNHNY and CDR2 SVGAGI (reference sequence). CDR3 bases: TGTGCCAGCCGCACAGGGGCATATAGCAATCAGCCCCAGCATTTT. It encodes CASRTGAYSNQPQHF.

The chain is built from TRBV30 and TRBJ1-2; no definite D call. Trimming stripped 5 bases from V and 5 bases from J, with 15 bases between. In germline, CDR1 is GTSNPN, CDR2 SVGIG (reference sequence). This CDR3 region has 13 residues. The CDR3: CAWALDDWYGYTF. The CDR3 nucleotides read TGTGCCTGGGCCCTAGACGACTGGTATGGCTACACCTTC.

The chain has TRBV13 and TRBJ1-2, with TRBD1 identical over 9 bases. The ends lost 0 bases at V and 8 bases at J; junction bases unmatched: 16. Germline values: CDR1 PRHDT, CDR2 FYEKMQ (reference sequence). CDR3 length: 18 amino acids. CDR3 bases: TGTGCCAGCAGCTTAGGCGTAACAGGGGGCGCGCGGCTTTACGGCTACACCTTC. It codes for CASSLGVTGGARLYGYTF.

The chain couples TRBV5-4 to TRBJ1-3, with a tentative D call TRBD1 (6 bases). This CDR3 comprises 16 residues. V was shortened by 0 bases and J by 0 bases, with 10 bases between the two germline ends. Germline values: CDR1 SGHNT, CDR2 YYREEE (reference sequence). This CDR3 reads CASSLGRGTSGNTIYF. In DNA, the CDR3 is TGTGCCAGCAGCTTGGGCAGGGGAACCTCTGGAAACACCATATATTTT.

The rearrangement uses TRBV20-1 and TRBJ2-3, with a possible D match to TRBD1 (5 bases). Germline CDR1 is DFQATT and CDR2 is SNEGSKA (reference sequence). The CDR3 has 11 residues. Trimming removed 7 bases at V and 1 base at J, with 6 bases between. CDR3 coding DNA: TGCAGTGTAGGGGGCACAGATACGCAGTATTTT. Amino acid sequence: CSVGGTDTQYF.

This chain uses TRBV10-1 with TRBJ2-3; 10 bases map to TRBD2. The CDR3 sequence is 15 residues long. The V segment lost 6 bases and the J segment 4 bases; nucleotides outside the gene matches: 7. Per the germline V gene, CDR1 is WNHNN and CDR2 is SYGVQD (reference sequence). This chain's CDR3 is CASSPGLAGADTQYF. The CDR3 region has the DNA TGCGCCAGCAGCCCGGGGCTAGCGGGGGCAGATACGCAGTATTTT.

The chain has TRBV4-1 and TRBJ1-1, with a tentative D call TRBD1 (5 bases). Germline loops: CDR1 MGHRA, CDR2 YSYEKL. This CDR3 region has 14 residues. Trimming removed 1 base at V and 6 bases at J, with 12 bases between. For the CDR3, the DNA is TGCGCCAGCAGCCAAGTGGGGGGACGGGCTGAAGCTTTCTTT. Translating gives CASSQVGGRAEAFF.

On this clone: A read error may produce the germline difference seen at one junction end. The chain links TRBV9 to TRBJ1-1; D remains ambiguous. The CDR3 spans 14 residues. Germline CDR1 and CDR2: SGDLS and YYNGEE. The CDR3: CTSSPLGRNTEAFF. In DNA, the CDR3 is TGTACCAGCAGCCCTCTGGGGAGGAACACTGAAGCTTTCTTT.

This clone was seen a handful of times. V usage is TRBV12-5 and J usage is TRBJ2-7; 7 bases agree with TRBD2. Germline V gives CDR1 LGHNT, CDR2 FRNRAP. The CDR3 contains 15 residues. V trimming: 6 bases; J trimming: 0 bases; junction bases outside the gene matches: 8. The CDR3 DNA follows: TGTGCTAGTGGCCGTGGGGGGGGATCCTCCTACGAGCAGTACTTC. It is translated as CASGRGGGSSYEQYF.

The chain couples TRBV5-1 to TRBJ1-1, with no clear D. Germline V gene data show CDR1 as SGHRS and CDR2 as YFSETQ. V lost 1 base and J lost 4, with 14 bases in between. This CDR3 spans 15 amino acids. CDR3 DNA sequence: TGCGCCAGCAGCTTGCTCGACCCCGGCGGCACTGAAGCTTTCTTT. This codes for CASSLLDPGGTEAFF.

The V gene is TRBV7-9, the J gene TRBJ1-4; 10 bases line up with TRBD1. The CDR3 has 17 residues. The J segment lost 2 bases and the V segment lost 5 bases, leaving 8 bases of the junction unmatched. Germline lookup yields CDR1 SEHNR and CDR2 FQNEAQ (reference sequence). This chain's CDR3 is CASSDRDRGFTNEKLFF. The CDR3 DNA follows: TGTGCCAGCAGCGATCGGGACAGGGGATTCACTAATGAAAAACTGTTTTTT.

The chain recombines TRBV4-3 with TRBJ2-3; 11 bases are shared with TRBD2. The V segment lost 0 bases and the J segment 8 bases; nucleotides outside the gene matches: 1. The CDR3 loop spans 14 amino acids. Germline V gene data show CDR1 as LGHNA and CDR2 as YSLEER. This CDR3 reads CASSQDTSGGTQYF. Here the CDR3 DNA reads TGCGCCAGCAGCCAAGATACTAGCGGGGGTACGCAGTATTTT.

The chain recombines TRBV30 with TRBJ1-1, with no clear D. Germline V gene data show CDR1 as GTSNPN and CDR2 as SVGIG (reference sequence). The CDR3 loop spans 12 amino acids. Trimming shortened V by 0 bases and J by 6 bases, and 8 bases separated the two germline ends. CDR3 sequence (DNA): TGTGCCTGGAGTGTAATCCGGGCTGAAGCTTTCTTT. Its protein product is CAWSVIRAEAFF.

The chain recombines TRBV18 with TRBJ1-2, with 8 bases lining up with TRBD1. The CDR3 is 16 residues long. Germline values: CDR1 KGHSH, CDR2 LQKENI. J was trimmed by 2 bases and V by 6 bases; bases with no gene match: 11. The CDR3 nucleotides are TGTGCCAGCTCCCAGGGGGCAGGGGACCTAAACTATGGCTACACCTTC. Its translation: CASSQGAGDLNYGYTF.

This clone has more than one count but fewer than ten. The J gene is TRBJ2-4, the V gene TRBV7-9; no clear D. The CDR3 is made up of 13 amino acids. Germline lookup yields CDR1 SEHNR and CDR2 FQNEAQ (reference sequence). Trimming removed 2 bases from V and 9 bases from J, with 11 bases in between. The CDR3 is CASSLPMTGIQYF. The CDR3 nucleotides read TGTGCCAGCAGCTTACCAATGACGGGCATTCAGTACTTC.

As DNA, the CDR3 is TGCGCCAGCAGCCAGGATGCCCTTGAAACGGCCTACGAGCAGTACTTC. Protein sequence: CASSQDALETAYEQYF. This chain links TRBV5-1 with TRBJ2-7; D is undetermined. CDR3 size: 16 residues. The V gene's germline CDR1 is SGHRS and CDR2 YFSETQ. V lost 4 bases, J lost 2 bases, and 19 bases lay in between.

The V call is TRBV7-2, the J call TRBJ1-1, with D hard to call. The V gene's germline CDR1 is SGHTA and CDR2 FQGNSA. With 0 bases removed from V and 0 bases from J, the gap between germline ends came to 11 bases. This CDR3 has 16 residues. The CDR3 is CASSLARNRMNTEAFF. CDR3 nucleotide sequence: TGTGCCAGCAGCTTAGCGCGGAACCGGATGAACACTGAAGCTTTCTTT.

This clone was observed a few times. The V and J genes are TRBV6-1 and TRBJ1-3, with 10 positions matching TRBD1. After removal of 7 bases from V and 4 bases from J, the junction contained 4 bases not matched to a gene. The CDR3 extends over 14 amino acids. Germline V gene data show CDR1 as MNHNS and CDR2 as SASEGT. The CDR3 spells CASKGTGVGNTIYF. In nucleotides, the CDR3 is TGTGCCAGCAAGGGGACAGGGGTCGGAAACACCATATATTTT.

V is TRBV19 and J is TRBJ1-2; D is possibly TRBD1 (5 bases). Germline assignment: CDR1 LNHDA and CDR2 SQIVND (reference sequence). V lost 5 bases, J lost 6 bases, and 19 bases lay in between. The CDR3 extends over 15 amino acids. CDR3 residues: CASSVPLGVLDGYTF. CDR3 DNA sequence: TGTGCCAGTAGTGTTCCCTTAGGGGTGTTGGATGGCTACACCTTC.

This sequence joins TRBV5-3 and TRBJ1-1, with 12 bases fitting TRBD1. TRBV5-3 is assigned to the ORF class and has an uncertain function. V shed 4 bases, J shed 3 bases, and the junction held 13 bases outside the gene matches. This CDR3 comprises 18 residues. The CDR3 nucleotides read TGTGCCAGAAGCGTGGGGACAGGGGGCATGAGGTTGGACACTGAAGCTTTCTTT. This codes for CARSVGTGGMRLDTEAFF.

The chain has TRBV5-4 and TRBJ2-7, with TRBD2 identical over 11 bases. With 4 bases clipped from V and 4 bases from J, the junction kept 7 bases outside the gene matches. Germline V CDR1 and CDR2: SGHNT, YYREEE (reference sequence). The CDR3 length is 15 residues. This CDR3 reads CASSRRTSGQYEQYF. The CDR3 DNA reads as TGTGCCAGCAGCCGTAGGACTAGCGGGCAATACGAGCAGTACTTC.

The CDR3 region is CASSFTGNGNTIYF. The CDR3 DNA sequence: TGTGCCAGCAGTTTTACAGGGAATGGAAACACCATATATTTT. V usage is TRBV7-9 and J usage is TRBJ1-3; a weak D match, TRBD1 (6 bases). The V gene's germline CDR1 is SEHNR and CDR2 FQNEAQ (reference sequence). The V end lost 6 bases, the J end lost 3 bases, and 12 bases lay between the germline ends. The CDR3 has 14 amino acids.

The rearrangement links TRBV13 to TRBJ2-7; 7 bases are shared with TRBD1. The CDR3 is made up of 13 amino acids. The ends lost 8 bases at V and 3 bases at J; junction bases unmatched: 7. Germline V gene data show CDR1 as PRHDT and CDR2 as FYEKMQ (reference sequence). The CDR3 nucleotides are TGTGCCAGCGCTCAGGACAGGCGCTACGAGCAGTACTTC. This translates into CASAQDRRYEQYF.

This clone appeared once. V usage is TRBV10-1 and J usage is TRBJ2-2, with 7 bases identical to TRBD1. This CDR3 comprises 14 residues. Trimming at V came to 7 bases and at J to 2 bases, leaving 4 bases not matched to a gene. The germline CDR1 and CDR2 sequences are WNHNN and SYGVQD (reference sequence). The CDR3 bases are TGCGCCAGCAAGGACAGGAAAAACACCGGGGAGCTGTTTTTT. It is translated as CASKDRKNTGELFF.

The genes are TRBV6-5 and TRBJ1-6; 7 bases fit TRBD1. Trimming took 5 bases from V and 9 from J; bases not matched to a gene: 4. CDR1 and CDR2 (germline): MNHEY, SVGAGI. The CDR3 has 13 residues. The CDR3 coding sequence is TGTGCCAGCAGTAACAGGGGTGGTTCACCCCTCCACTTT. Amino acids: CASSNRGGSPLHF.